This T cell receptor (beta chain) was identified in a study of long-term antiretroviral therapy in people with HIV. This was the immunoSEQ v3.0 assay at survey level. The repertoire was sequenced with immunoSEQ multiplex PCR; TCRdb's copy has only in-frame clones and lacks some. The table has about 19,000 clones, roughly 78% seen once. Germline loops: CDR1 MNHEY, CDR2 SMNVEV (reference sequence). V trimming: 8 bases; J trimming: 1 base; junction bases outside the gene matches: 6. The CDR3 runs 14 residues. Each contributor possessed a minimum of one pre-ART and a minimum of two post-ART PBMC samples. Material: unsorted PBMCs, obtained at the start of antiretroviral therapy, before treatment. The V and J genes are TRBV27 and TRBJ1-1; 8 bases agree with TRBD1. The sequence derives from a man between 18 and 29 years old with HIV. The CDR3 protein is CASGRQGTNTEAFF. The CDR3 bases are TGTGCCAGCGGCCGACAGGGGACGAACACTGAAGCTTTCTTT.